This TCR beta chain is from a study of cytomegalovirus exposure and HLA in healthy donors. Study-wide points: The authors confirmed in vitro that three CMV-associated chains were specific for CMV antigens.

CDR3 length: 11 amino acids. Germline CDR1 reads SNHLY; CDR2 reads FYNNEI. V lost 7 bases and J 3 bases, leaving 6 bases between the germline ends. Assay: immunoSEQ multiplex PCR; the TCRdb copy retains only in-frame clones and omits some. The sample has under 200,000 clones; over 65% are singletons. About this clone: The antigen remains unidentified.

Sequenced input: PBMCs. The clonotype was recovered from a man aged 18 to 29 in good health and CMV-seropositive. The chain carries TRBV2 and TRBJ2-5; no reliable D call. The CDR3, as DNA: TGTGCCAGCAAAACGGAAGAGACCCAGTACTTC. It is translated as CASKTEETQYF.